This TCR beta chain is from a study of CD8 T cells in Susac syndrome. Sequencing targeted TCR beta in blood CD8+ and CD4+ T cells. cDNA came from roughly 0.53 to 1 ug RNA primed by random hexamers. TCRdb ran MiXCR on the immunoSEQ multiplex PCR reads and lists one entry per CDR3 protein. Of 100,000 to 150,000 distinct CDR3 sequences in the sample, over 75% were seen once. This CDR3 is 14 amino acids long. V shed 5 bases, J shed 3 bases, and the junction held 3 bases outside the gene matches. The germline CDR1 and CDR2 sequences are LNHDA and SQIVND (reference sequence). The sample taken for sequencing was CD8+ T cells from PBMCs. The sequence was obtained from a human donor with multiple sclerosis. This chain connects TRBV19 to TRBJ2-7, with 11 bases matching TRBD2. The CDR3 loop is CASSPGTSGYEQYF. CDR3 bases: TGTGCCAGTAGTCCCGGGACTAGCGGCTACGAGCAGTACTTC.